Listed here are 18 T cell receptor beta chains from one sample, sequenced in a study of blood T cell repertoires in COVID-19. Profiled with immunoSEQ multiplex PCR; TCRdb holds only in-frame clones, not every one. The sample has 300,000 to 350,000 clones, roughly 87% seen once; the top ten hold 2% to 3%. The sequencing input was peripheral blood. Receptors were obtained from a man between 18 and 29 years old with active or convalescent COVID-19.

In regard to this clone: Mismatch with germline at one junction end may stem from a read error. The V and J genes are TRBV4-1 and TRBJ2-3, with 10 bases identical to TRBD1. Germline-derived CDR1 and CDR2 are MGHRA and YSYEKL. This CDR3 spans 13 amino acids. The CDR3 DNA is TGCGCCAGCAGCCAAGGGCCGGGACAGGGGTTGTGTTTT. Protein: CASSQGPGQGLCF.

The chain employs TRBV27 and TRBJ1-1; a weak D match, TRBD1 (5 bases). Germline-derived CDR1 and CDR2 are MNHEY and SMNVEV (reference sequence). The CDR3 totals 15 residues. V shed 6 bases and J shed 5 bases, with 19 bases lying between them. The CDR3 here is CASRRPYGHRTEAFF. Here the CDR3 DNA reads TGTGCCAGCAGACGACCCTATGGACACAGGACTGAAGCTTTCTTT.

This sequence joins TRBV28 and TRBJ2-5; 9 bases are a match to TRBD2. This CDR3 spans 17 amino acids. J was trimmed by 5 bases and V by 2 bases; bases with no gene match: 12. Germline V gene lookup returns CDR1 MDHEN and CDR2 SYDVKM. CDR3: CASSLERGAGGAETQYF. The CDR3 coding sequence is TGTGCCAGCAGTTTAGAGCGAGGAGCGGGGGGAGCGGAGACCCAGTACTTC.

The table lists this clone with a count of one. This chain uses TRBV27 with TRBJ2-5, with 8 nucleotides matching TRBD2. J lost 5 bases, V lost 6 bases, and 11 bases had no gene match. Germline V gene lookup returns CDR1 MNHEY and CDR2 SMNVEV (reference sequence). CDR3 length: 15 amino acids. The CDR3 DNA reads TGTGCCAGCAGCTCCCGGGAGGGCCGGTGGGAGACCCAGTACTTC. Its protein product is CASSSREGRWETQYF.

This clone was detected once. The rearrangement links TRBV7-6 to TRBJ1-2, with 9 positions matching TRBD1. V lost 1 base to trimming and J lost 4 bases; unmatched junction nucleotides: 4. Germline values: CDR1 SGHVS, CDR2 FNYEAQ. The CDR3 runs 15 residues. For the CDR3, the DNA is TGTGCCAGCAGCTTAGGGGGGACAGGGCCCTATGGCTACACCTTC. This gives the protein CASSLGGTGPYGYTF. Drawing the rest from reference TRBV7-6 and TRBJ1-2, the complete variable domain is GAGVSQSPRYKVTKRGQDVALRCDPISGHVSLYWYRQALGQGPEFLTYFNYEAQQDKSGLPNDRFSAERPEGSISTLTIQRTEQRDSAMYRCASSLGGTGPYGYTFGSGTRLTVV.

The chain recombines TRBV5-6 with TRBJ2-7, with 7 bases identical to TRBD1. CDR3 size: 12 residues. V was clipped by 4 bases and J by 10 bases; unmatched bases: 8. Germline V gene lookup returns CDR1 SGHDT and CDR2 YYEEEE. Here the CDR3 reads CASSPGTATQYF. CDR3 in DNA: TGTGCCAGCAGCCCAGGGACAGCAACTCAGTACTTC. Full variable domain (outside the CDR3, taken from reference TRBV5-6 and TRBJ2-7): DAGVTQSPTHLIKTRGQQVTLRCSPKSGHDTVSWYQQALGQGPQFIFQYYEEEERQRGNFPDRFSGHQFPNYSSELNVNALLLGDSALYLCASSPGTATQYFGPGTRLTVT.

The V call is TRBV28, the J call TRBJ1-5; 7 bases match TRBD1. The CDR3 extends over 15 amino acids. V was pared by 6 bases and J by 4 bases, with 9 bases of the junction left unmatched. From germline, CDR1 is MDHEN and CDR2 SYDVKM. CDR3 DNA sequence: TGTGCCAGCAGCCTCCAAGACAGGGAGAATCAGCCCCAGCATTTT. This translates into CASSLQDRENQPQHF.

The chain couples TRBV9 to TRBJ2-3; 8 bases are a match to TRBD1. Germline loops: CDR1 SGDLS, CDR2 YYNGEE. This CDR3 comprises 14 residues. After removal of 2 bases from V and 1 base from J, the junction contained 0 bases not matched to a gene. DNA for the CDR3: TGTGCCAGCAGCGTGGGACAGGGCACAGATACGCAGTATTTT. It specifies CASSVGQGTDTQYF. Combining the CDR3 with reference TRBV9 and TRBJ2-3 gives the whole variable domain DSGVTQTPKHLITATGQRVTLRCSPRSGDLSVYWYQQSLDQGLQFLIQYYNGEERAKGNILERFSAQQFPDLHSELNLSSLELGDSALYFCASSVGQGTDTQYFGPGTRLTVL.

The chain's CDR3 is CASSLGSRQPQHF. CDR3 in DNA: TGTGCCAGCAGCTTGGGCAGCCGGCAGCCCCAGCATTTT. The V gene is TRBV11-2, the J gene TRBJ1-5, with D uncertain. The germline V and J ends were trimmed by 3 bases and 7 bases, with 10 bases remaining between them. Germline V gene sequence: CDR1 SGHAT, CDR2 FQNNGV. The CDR3 consists of 13 residues.

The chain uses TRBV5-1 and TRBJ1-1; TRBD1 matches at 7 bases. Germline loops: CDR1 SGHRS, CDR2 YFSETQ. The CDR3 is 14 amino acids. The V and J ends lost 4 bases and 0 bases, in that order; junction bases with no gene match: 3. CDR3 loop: CASSEDRMNTEAFF. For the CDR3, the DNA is TGCGCCAGCAGCGAGGACAGGATGAACACTGAAGCTTTCTTT.

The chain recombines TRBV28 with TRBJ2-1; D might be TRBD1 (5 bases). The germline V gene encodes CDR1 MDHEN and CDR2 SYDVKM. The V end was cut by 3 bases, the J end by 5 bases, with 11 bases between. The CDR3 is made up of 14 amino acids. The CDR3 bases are TGTGCCAGCAGTTTTTGGCAGGGTGACAATGAGCAGTTCTTC. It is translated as CASSFWQGDNEQFF.

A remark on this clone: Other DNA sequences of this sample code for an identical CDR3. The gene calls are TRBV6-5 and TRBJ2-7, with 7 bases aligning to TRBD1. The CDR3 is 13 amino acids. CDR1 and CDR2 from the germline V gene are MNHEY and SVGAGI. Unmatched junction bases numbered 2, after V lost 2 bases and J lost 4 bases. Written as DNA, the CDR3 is TGTGCCAGCAGTTACAGACAGGGTTACGAGCAGTACTTC. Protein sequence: CASSYRQGYEQYF.

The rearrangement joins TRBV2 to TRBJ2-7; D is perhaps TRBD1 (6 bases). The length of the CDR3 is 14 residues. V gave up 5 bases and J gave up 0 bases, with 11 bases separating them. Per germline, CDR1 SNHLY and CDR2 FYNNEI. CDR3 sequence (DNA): TGTGCCAGCAGTAGACAGGTTAGCTCCTACGAGCAGTACTTC. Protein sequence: CASSRQVSSYEQYF. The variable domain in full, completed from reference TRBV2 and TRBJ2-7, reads EPEVTQTPSHQVTQMGQEVILRCVPISNHLYFYWYRQILGQKVEFLVSFYNNEISEKSEIFDDQFSVERPDGSNFTLKIRSTKLEDSAMYFCASSRQVSSYEQYFGPGTRLTVT.

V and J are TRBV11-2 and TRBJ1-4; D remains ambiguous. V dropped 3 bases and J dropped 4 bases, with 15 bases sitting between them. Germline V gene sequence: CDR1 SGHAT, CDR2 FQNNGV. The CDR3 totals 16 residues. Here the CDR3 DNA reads TGTGCCAGCAGCTTCACTACCGGGAGAAATAATGAAAAACTGTTTTTT. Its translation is CASSFTTGRNNEKLFF.

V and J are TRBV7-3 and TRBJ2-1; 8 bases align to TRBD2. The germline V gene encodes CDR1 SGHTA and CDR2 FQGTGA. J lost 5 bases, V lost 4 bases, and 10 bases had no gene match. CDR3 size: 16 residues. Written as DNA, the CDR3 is TGTGCCAGCAGCTCAAGGGGTAGCGGGACAAACAATGAGCAGTTCTTC. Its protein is CASSSRGSGTNNEQFF.

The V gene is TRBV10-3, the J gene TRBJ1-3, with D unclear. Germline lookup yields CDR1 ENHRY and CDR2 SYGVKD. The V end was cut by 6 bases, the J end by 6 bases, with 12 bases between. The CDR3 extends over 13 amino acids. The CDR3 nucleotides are TGTGCCATCAGCTCGCGGGGAGAAAACACCATATATTTT. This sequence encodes CAISSRGENTIYF.

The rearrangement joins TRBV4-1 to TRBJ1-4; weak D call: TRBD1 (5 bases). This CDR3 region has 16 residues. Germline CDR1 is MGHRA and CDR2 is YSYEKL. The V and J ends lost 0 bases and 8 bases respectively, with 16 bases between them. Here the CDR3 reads CASSQDYTGLGEKLFF. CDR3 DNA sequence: TGCGCCAGCAGCCAAGACTACACGGGACTTGGGGAAAAACTGTTTTTT.

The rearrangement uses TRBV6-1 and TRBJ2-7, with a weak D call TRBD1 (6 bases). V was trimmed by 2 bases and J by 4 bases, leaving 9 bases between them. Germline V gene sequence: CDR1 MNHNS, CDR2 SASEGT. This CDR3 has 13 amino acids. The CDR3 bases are TGTGCCAGCAGTGAAATGGACAGTTACGAGCAGTACTTC. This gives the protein CASSEMDSYEQYF.